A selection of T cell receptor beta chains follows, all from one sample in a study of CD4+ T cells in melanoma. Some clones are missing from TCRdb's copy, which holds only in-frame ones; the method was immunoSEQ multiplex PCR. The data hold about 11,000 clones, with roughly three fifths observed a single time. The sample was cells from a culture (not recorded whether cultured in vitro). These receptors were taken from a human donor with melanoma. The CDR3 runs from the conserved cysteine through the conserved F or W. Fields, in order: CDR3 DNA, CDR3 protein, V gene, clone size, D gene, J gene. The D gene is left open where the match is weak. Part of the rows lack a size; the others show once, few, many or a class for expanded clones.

CDR3nt: TGCGCCAGCAGCCAACCGACGGGACTTAACTATGGCTACACCTTC
CDR3aa: CASSQPTGLNYGYTF
v_gene: TRBV4-1
abundance: NA
d_gene: NA
j_gene: TRBJ1-2

CDR3nt: TGTGCCAGCAGTAGGGGGCCGGGAACTGAAGCTTTCTTT
CDR3aa: CASSRGPGTEAFF
v_gene: TRBV6-4
abundance: NA
d_gene: TRBD1
j_gene: TRBJ1-1

CDR3nt: TGTGCCAGCAGCTTGGGGATCGCGAACACCGGGGAGCTGTTTTTT
CDR3aa: CASSLGIANTGELFF
v_gene: TRBV5-5
abundance: NA
d_gene: NA
j_gene: TRBJ2-2

CDR3nt: TGCGCCAGCAGCCACGGGACAGCCATCGGGGAGACCCAGTACTTC
CDR3aa: CASSHGTAIGETQYF
v_gene: TRBV5-1
abundance: NA
d_gene: TRBD1
j_gene: TRBJ2-5

CDR3nt: TGTGCCTGGACCCTAGCGGGGGGCCGTCTATACAATGAGCAGTTCTTC
CDR3aa: CAWTLAGGRLYNEQFF
v_gene: TRBV30
abundance: NA
d_gene: TRBD2
j_gene: TRBJ2-1

CDR3nt: TGTGCCAGCAGCCCCGGCTGGGGTGGTGAAAAACTGTTTTTT
CDR3aa: CASSPGWGGEKLFF
v_gene: TRBV7-9
abundance: few
d_gene: NA
j_gene: TRBJ1-4

CDR3nt: TGTGCCAGCAGCTTTGGGACACATTACAATGAGCAGTTCTTC
CDR3aa: CASSFGTHYNEQFF
v_gene: TRBV7-2
abundance: NA
d_gene: NA
j_gene: TRBJ2-1

CDR3nt: TGCGCCAGCAGCGGAAAGGACAGGGCCGGGGAGCTGTTTTTT
CDR3aa: CASSGKDRAGELFF
v_gene: TRBV4-1
abundance: NA
d_gene: TRBD1
j_gene: TRBJ2-2

CDR3nt: TGTGCCAGCAGCCCCCCCGTGTTAGCGGGGGGCCGCTACAATGAGCAGTTCTTC
CDR3aa: CASSPPVLAGGRYNEQFF
v_gene: TRBV7-9
abundance: NA
d_gene: TRBD2
j_gene: TRBJ2-1

CDR3nt: TGCGCCAGCAGCTTGGTGGACCGGGGGACTGAAGCTTTCTTT
CDR3aa: CASSLVDRGTEAFF
v_gene: TRBV5-1
abundance: once
d_gene: NA
j_gene: TRBJ1-1

CDR3nt: TGTGCCAGCAGCGGGCAACAGGGGTTGGGGGGCTACACCTTC
CDR3aa: CASSGQQGLGGYTF
v_gene: TRBV5-4
abundance: medium-sized
d_gene: TRBD1
j_gene: TRBJ1-2

CDR3nt: TGTGCCAGCAGCGACGTTGGGACGGGGCCCCTCCACTTT
CDR3aa: CASSDVGTGPLHF
v_gene: TRBV5-4
abundance: NA
d_gene: NA
j_gene: TRBJ1-6

CDR3nt: TGTGCCAGTAGTCACAGGGCTGCTGCCTCTGAAGCTTTCTTT
CDR3aa: CASSHRAAASEAFF
v_gene: TRBV19
abundance: few
d_gene: NA
j_gene: TRBJ1-1

CDR3nt: TGTGCCAGCACCAGACAGAGTCTCTCTGGGGCCAACGTCCTGACTTTC
CDR3aa: CASTRQSLSGANVLTF
v_gene: TRBV2
abundance: NA
d_gene: NA
j_gene: TRBJ2-6

CDR3nt: TGTGCCAGCTCACCGGATGGGAACACTGAAGCTTTCTTT
CDR3aa: CASSPDGNTEAFF
v_gene: TRBV18
abundance: NA
d_gene: NA
j_gene: TRBJ1-1

CDR3nt: TGCGCCAGCAGCCAACCGGGACTAGCGGGGGGGCGGCCACGCAATGAGCAGTTCTTC
CDR3aa: CASSQPGLAGGRPRNEQFF
v_gene: TRBV4-1
abundance: NA
d_gene: TRBD2
j_gene: TRBJ2-1

CDR3nt: TGTGCCAGCAGTGAAGCGTCCCCGGGGGGCCCATATAATGAGCAGTTCTTC
CDR3aa: CASSEASPGGPYNEQFF
v_gene: TRBV2
abundance: NA
d_gene: NA
j_gene: TRBJ2-1

CDR3nt: TGTGCCAGCAGCCCGGACAGTCTAGCCAAAAACATTCAGTACTTC
CDR3aa: CASSPDSLAKNIQYF
v_gene: TRBV7-9
abundance: NA
d_gene: NA
j_gene: TRBJ2-4

CDR3nt: TGTGCCATCGGTCGGGGCGGGGCTTACGAGCAGTACTTC
CDR3aa: CAIGRGGAYEQYF
v_gene: TRBV10-3
abundance: NA
d_gene: NA
j_gene: TRBJ2-7

CDR3nt: TGTGCCAGCAGCCCCGGGACTCCAAGCAATCAGCCCCAGCATTTT
CDR3aa: CASSPGTPSNQPQHF
v_gene: TRBV28
abundance: few
d_gene: NA
j_gene: TRBJ1-5

CDR3nt: TGCGCCAGCAGACCACTTCCGGGACACCAAGAACGAAGGAACACTGAAGCTTTCTTT
CDR3aa: CASRPLPGHQERRNTEAFF
v_gene: TRBV4-1
abundance: NA
d_gene: NA
j_gene: TRBJ1-1

CDR3nt: TGTGCCAGTAGCCTACAACGTCGGGATTCACCCCTCCACTTT
CDR3aa: CASSLQRRDSPLHF
v_gene: TRBV19
abundance: NA
d_gene: NA
j_gene: TRBJ1-6

CDR3nt: TGTGCCAGCAGTCGTCAGGGGAACACTGAAGCTTTCTTT
CDR3aa: CASSRQGNTEAFF
v_gene: TRBV6-5
abundance: NA
d_gene: NA
j_gene: TRBJ1-1

CDR3nt: TGCAGTGCTAGAGTAAGCGGGCCCCAGCATTTT
CDR3aa: CSARVSGPQHF
v_gene: TRBV20-1
abundance: NA
d_gene: NA
j_gene: TRBJ1-5

CDR3nt: TGTGCCAGCAGGCGACTGGAGAGCTCCTATAATTCACCCCTCCACTTT
CDR3aa: CASRRLESSYNSPLHF
v_gene: TRBV27
abundance: NA
d_gene: NA
j_gene: TRBJ1-6

CDR3nt: TGTGCCATCTCCCCCGGGACAGCCTACAATGAGCAGTTCTTC
CDR3aa: CAISPGTAYNEQFF
v_gene: TRBV10-3
abundance: NA
d_gene: TRBD1
j_gene: TRBJ2-1

CDR3nt: TGTGCCAGCAGAGACAGGGTTAATCAGCCCCAGCATTTT
CDR3aa: CASRDRVNQPQHF
v_gene: TRBV6-1
abundance: NA
d_gene: TRBD1
j_gene: TRBJ1-5

CDR3nt: TGTGCCAGCAGCTACTACACGGGACAACACTACGAGCAGTACTTC
CDR3aa: CASSYYTGQHYEQYF
v_gene: TRBV13
abundance: medium-sized
d_gene: NA
j_gene: TRBJ2-7

CDR3nt: TGCGCCAGCAGCTTCACAGGGTTGGGGAATGAGCAGTTCTTC
CDR3aa: CASSFTGLGNEQFF
v_gene: TRBV5-1
abundance: NA
d_gene: NA
j_gene: TRBJ2-1

CDR3nt: TGCAGCGTTGAGTCGGGGGCAGGCACTGAAGCTTTCTTT
CDR3aa: CSVESGAGTEAFF
v_gene: TRBV29-1
abundance: few
d_gene: NA
j_gene: TRBJ1-1

CDR3nt: TGCGCCAGCAGCGGCCTGGGTGGGGCCTACGAGCAGTACTTC
CDR3aa: CASSGLGGAYEQYF
v_gene: TRBV5-1
abundance: NA
d_gene: NA
j_gene: TRBJ2-7

CDR3nt: TGTGCCATCAGTGAGGGGTCGACGCCCACAGATACGCAGTATTTT
CDR3aa: CAISEGSTPTDTQYF
v_gene: TRBV10-3
abundance: NA
d_gene: NA
j_gene: TRBJ2-3

CDR3nt: TGTGCCAGCCTTACTAATCGGGGCAATCAGCCCCAGCATTTT
CDR3aa: CASLTNRGNQPQHF
v_gene: TRBV6-6
abundance: NA
d_gene: NA
j_gene: TRBJ1-5

CDR3nt: TGTGCCAGCAGCCCAGGACAGGGCTCGGGAGAGGTTGCCAAAAACATTCAGTACTTC
CDR3aa: CASSPGQGSGEVAKNIQYF
v_gene: TRBV11-2
abundance: NA
d_gene: TRBD1
j_gene: TRBJ2-4

CDR3nt: TGTGCCTGGAGTGTTATTCATTTGGCTAACACCGGGGAGCTGTTTTTT
CDR3aa: CAWSVIHLANTGELFF
v_gene: TRBV30
abundance: NA
d_gene: NA
j_gene: TRBJ2-2

CDR3nt: TGCGCCAGCAGCTTCTCAGGTCCCGATGGCTACACCTTC
CDR3aa: CASSFSGPDGYTF
v_gene: TRBV5-1
abundance: NA
d_gene: NA
j_gene: TRBJ1-2

CDR3nt: TGTGCCAGCAGCTTGGGTAAGGTCGCGGCTTTCTTT
CDR3aa: CASSLGKVAAFF
v_gene: TRBV7-2
abundance: NA
d_gene: NA
j_gene: TRBJ1-1

CDR3nt: TGTGCCAGCAGCGTAGAACCCGTGGGGAATTGGGGGTATGGCTACACCTTC
CDR3aa: CASSVEPVGNWGYGYTF
v_gene: TRBV9
abundance: few
d_gene: NA
j_gene: TRBJ1-2

CDR3nt: TGTGCCAGCAGCTTAGAACGGAGGGGAACTGAAGCTTTCTTT
CDR3aa: CASSLERRGTEAFF
v_gene: TRBV7-8
abundance: NA
d_gene: NA
j_gene: TRBJ1-1

CDR3nt: TGTGCCAGCAGCTTAGCGGGGCGGGGGGCGTACAATGAGCAGTTCTTC
CDR3aa: CASSLAGRGAYNEQFF
v_gene: TRBV7-3
abundance: NA
d_gene: TRBD2
j_gene: TRBJ2-1